Listed below are T cell receptor beta chains from one sample, sequenced in a study of CD8 T cells in ankylosing spondylitis. TCRdb redid the calling of the 5' RACE reads with MiXCR, one entry per CDR3 protein. Among about 140,000 distinct CDR3 sequences listed, about 7.3% were seen once. Sequencing was done on a sample of blood, either unsorted or a sorted T cell fraction (not recorded which). These receptors all come from a female donor with ankylosing spondylitis or in good health (not recorded which). Both conserved end residues are part of each CDR3. The D gene is left open where the match is weak. Size is stated for part of the rows, as once, few or many counts, or as a class when the clone is expanded.

d_gene: TRBD1
abundance: many
j_gene: TRBJ1-2
v_gene: TRBV18
CDR3aa: CASSPLDRGQGYTF
CDR3nt: TGTGCCAGCTCACCACTCGACAGGGGGCAGGGCTACACCTTC

d_gene: -
abundance: many
j_gene: TRBJ1-6
v_gene: TRBV7-2
CDR3aa: CASSLYGPSANNSPLHF
CDR3nt: TGTGCCAGCAGCTTATATGGCCCTTCAGCAAATAATTCACCCCTCCACTTT

d_gene: -
abundance: -
j_gene: TRBJ1-1
v_gene: TRBV5-4
CDR3aa: CASSSQGLWDTEAFF
CDR3nt: TGTGCCAGCAGCTCCCAGGGTTTGTGGGACACTGAAGCTTTCTTT

d_gene: -
abundance: many
j_gene: TRBJ1-4
v_gene: TRBV5-1
CDR3aa: CASNLEGQKNEKLFF
CDR3nt: TGCGCCAGCAATTTAGAGGGGCAGAAGAATGAAAAACTGTTTTTT

d_gene: TRBD1
abundance: -
j_gene: TRBJ2-3
v_gene: TRBV7-9
CDR3aa: CASSLLTGQRSDTQYF
CDR3nt: TGTGCCAGCAGCCTTCTAACGGGACAGAGGTCAGATACGCAGTATTTT

d_gene: -
abundance: -
j_gene: TRBJ2-1
v_gene: TRBV10-3
CDR3aa: CAISETGSDYNEQFF
CDR3nt: TGTGCCATCAGTGAGACAGGGTCGGACTACAATGAGCAGTTCTTC

d_gene: TRBD1
abundance: many
j_gene: TRBJ1-3
v_gene: TRBV10-3
CDR3aa: CAISGQGTGNTIYF
CDR3nt: TGTGCCATCAGCGGACAGGGAACTGGAAACACCATATATTTT

d_gene: -
abundance: many
j_gene: TRBJ2-1
v_gene: TRBV25-1
CDR3aa: CASSALDTAGEQFF
CDR3nt: TGTGCCAGCAGTGCTCTCGACACCGCTGGTGAGCAGTTCTTC

d_gene: -
abundance: few
j_gene: TRBJ1-1
v_gene: TRBV6-6
CDR3aa: CASSYQGSTEAFF
CDR3nt: TGTGCCAGCAGTTACCAGGGGAGCACTGAAGCTTTCTTT

d_gene: TRBD1
abundance: many
j_gene: TRBJ1-3
v_gene: TRBV20-1
CDR3aa: CSASDRGKGGNTIYF
CDR3nt: TGCAGTGCTTCAGACAGGGGGAAAGGTGGAAACACCATATATTTT

d_gene: TRBD1
abundance: many
j_gene: TRBJ1-2
v_gene: TRBV5-1
CDR3aa: CASSWTGGQEGYTF
CDR3nt: TGCGCCAGCAGCTGGACAGGGGGTCAGGAAGGCTACACCTTC

d_gene: -
abundance: many
j_gene: TRBJ1-1
v_gene: TRBV12-3/TRBV12-4
CDR3aa: CASTLDVGGMTEAFF
CDR3nt: TGTGCCAGCACCCTCGATGTGGGAGGGATGACTGAAGCTTTCTTT

d_gene: TRBD2
abundance: many
j_gene: TRBJ2-4
v_gene: TRBV5-1
CDR3aa: CASSYGGGAKNIQYF
CDR3nt: TGCGCCAGCAGCTACGGCGGGGGAGCCAAAAACATTCAGTACTTC

d_gene: -
abundance: -
j_gene: TRBJ2-2
v_gene: TRBV3-1
CDR3aa: CASSALLGAGELFF
CDR3nt: TGTGCCAGCAGCGCTCTCCTGGGGGCCGGGGAGCTGTTTTTT

d_gene: -
abundance: many
j_gene: TRBJ2-3
v_gene: TRBV3-1
CDR3aa: CASSVTATDTQYF
CDR3nt: TGTGCCAGCAGCGTTACTGCCACAGATACGCAGTATTTT

d_gene: TRBD2
abundance: many
j_gene: TRBJ2-1
v_gene: TRBV5-1
CDR3aa: CASSSSGLGSYNEQFF
CDR3nt: TGCGCCAGCAGCTCCTCGGGACTAGGTTCCTACAATGAGCAGTTCTTC

d_gene: -
abundance: many
j_gene: TRBJ2-7
v_gene: TRBV4-1
CDR3aa: CASSQESVRQYF
CDR3nt: TGCGCCAGCAGCCAAGAATCTGTGCGGCAGTACTTC

d_gene: TRBD1
abundance: few
j_gene: TRBJ2-2
v_gene: TRBV5-1
CDR3aa: CASSLGDRDAGELFF
CDR3nt: TGCGCCAGCAGCTTAGGGGACAGGGACGCCGGGGAGCTGTTTTTT

d_gene: TRBD1
abundance: -
j_gene: TRBJ1-1
v_gene: TRBV19
CDR3aa: CASSGGQGAGTEAFF
CDR3nt: TGTGCCAGTAGTGGCGGACAGGGTGCGGGGACTGAAGCTTTCTTT

d_gene: TRBD2
abundance: many
j_gene: TRBJ2-1
v_gene: TRBV5-1
CDR3aa: CASSLAGLAGDLSYNEQFF
CDR3nt: TGCGCCAGCAGCTTGGCCGGACTAGCGGGGGATCTCTCCTACAATGAGCAGTTCTTC

d_gene: -
abundance: many
j_gene: TRBJ1-2
v_gene: TRBV21-1
CDR3aa: CASSSSVGYGYTF
CDR3nt: TGTGCCAGCAGCAGCTCAGTGGGCTATGGCTACACCTTC

d_gene: -
abundance: many
j_gene: TRBJ2-5
v_gene: TRBV6-1
CDR3aa: CASSELVFGWGKETQYF
CDR3nt: TGTGCCAGCAGTGAACTGGTCTTCGGTTGGGGGAAAGAGACCCAGTACTTC